This T cell receptor (beta chain) is from a study of control samples from healthy donors and cancer patients. Germline CDR1 GTSNPN, CDR2 SVGIG (reference sequence). Trimming shortened V by 1 base and J by 4 bases, and 11 bases separated the two germline ends. This CDR3 region has 13 residues. Measured with immunoSEQ multiplex PCR; TCRdb has only the in-frame clones, and not every one. Of tens of thousands of clones listed, just under 90% are singletons. The source of this sequence is a man in his forties or fifties in good health. The rearrangement uses TRBV30 and TRBJ2-7; D ambiguous. The sequencing sample was made of blood. DNA of the CDR3: TGTGCCTGGAGTGCGCCTGGGGTTTACGAGCAGTACTTC. Translation gives CAWSAPGVYEQYF.